The sequence of this T cell receptor (beta chain) was determined in a study of CD8+CD57+ T cells in acquired aplastic anemia. On the study more broadly: DNA from sorted CD4+ and CD8+ cells averaged approximately 3.5 ug. On average, healthy donors gave about 11 million reads for CD4+ cells. Findings and caveats of the study: Sharing between patients and controls was observed for around 27 CD8+ CDR3 sequences.

Germline assignment: CDR1 MNHEY and CDR2 SMNVEV (reference sequence). Trimming left V 4 bases short and J 9 bases short, with 13 bases between. This CDR3 spans 14 amino acids. Worth noting for this clonotype: Its target is unknown.

The use of genomic DNA as template underpinned the TCR beta VDJ and CDR3 profiling. MiXCR was run by TCRdb on the reads, yielding one entry per CDR3 protein. Of about 220,000 distinct CDR3 sequences in the sample, 30% to 35% were seen once. Sequencing was carried out using sorted CD4+, CD8+, or CD8+CD57+ T cells (not recorded which) from PBMCs. The TCR was taken from a human donor in good health, serving as a control. The gene calls are TRBV27 and TRBJ1-6; D might be TRBD1 (6 bases). The CDR3 DNA reads TGTGCCAGCAGTTCCGGGACAAGGACTTCACCCCTCCACTTT. This gives the protein CASSSGTRTSPLHF.